Each of the 27 T cell receptor beta chains below was sequenced from the same sample in a study of glioma-infiltrating T cells after dendritic cell vaccination. Data came from immunoSEQ multiplex PCR; TCRdb stores just in-frame clones and leaves some out. Of around 87,000 clones in the sample, roughly 87% were seen once. The sample's time point: after dendritic cell vaccination, including at tumor progression/relapse. The specimen comprised blood, sampled after dendritic cell vaccination. The receptors were gathered from a human donor with glioblastoma.

The chain is built from TRBV2 and TRBJ1-1; the D is unclear. Germline CDR1 reads SNHLY; CDR2 reads FYNNEI. This CDR3 has 14 amino acids. V lost 7 bases to trimming and J lost 6 bases, with 18 bases between them. Here the CDR3 DNA reads TGTGCCAGCATGACCAACGCGGGTATCTCTGAAGCTTTCTTT. Translated: CASMTNAGISEAFF.

The chain employs TRBV11-1 and TRBJ2-3, with TRBD1 matching over 9 bases. The CDR3 loop spans 15 amino acids. From germline, CDR1 is SGHAT and CDR2 FQDESV (reference sequence). Trimming cost V 6 bases and J 3 bases; bases outside gene matches: 7. CDR3 nucleotides: TGTGCCAGCAGTGGTGGACAGGGGACAACAGATACGCAGTATTTT. This sequence encodes CASSGGQGTTDTQYF.

This clone was seen only a few times. The genes are TRBV7-3 and TRBJ2-3; 10 positions match TRBD1. The length of the CDR3 is 14 residues. Germline loops: CDR1 SGHTA, CDR2 FQGTGA. Trimming took 5 bases from V and 3 from J; bases not matched to a gene: 2. The CDR3 region has the DNA TGTGCCAGCAGCCGGACAGGGGGGACAGATACGCAGTATTTT. Its translation: CASSRTGGTDTQYF.

The J gene is TRBJ2-2, the V gene TRBV7-8; 11 positions match TRBD1. V shed 8 bases, J shed 1 base, and the junction held 18 bases outside the gene matches. There are 20 residues in the CDR3. In germline, CDR1 is SGHVS, CDR2 FQNEAQ. The CDR3 bases are TGTGCCAGCGGACCTCAGGCTGTTGATGGGACAGGGGGGAACACCGGGGAGCTGTTTTTT. Protein product: CASGPQAVDGTGGNTGELFF.

CDR3 coding DNA: TGCGCCAGCAGCTTCTTTGACAGGGAAACCCAGTACTTC. Translated: CASSFFDRETQYF. The chain employs TRBV5-1 and TRBJ2-5; 7 bases agree with TRBD1. With V trimmed by 2 bases and J by 8 bases, 6 bases remained unmatched. CDR1 SGHRS and CDR2 YFSETQ come from the germline V gene. The CDR3 runs 13 residues.

The CDR3 here is CASSLGLGAQGELFF. In DNA form, the CDR3 reads TGTGCCAGCAGCTTAGGATTGGGGGCGCAGGGGGAGCTGTTTTTT. The chain carries TRBV11-2 and TRBJ2-2; possible D gene TRBD1, 6 bases. Trimming shortened V by 1 base and J by 8 bases, and 14 bases separated the two germline ends. The CDR3 sequence is 15 residues long. Germline V gene lookup returns CDR1 SGHAT and CDR2 FQNNGV.

This chain connects TRBV5-6 to TRBJ2-5; possible D gene TRBD1, 5 bases. V shed 5 bases and J shed 5 bases, with 22 bases lying between them. CDR1 and CDR2 (germline): SGHDT, YYEEEE. The CDR3 loop spans 16 amino acids. For the CDR3, the DNA is TGTGCCAGCAGATTCTGGCGGAACTCATACAGGGAGACCCAGTACTTC. Amino acids: CASRFWRNSYRETQYF.

The chain combines TRBV6-1 with TRBJ1-4; D possibly corresponds to TRBD1 (5 bases). Germline V gene lookup returns CDR1 MNHNS and CDR2 SASEGT. Trimming removed 6 bases from V and 6 bases from J, with 11 bases in between. The CDR3 has 13 residues. The CDR3 region has the DNA TGTGCCAGCAGCCAGGGACTTCATGAAAAACTGTTTTTT. Amino acids: CASSQGLHEKLFF.

J is TRBJ2-7 and V is TRBV7-3, with a possible D match to TRBD2 (6 bases). Per the germline V gene, CDR1 is SGHTA and CDR2 is FQGTGA. This CDR3 spans 15 amino acids. V gave up 6 bases and J gave up 2 bases, with 17 bases separating them. The CDR3 nucleotides are TGTGCCAGCAGTGCCTGGGGGGACCCAACCTACGAGCAGTACTTC. Translating gives CASSAWGDPTYEQYF.

The chain links TRBV28 to TRBJ1-5; 7 positions agree with TRBD1. The CDR3 extends over 12 amino acids. Germline V gene data show CDR1 as MDHEN and CDR2 as SYDVKM. The V and J ends lost 8 bases and 7 bases, in that order; junction bases with no gene match: 5. CDR3 in amino acids: CASDRDPQPQHF. CDR3 bases: TGTGCCAGCGACAGGGATCCCCAGCCCCAGCATTTT.

The chain has TRBV13 and TRBJ2-3, with TRBD2 matching over 14 bases. Germline V lookup: CDR1 PRHDT, CDR2 FYEKMQ (reference sequence). V shed 4 bases, J shed 4 bases, and the junction held 4 bases outside the gene matches. This CDR3 contains 16 residues. CDR3: CASSSLTSGGADTQYF. In DNA form, the CDR3 reads TGTGCCAGCAGCTCCCTGACTAGCGGGGGGGCAGATACGCAGTATTTT.

The J gene is TRBJ2-3, the V gene TRBV6-4; D might be TRBD2 (5 bases). Germline V gives CDR1 MRHNA, CDR2 SNTAGT. CDR3 length: 15 amino acids. V was cut by 2 bases and J by 2 bases, with 11 bases left in between. CDR3 region: CASSDSGTDTDTQYF. DNA for the CDR3: TGTGCCAGCAGTGACAGCGGCACCGACACAGATACGCAGTATTTT.

V gene TRBV25-1 combines with J gene TRBJ1-4; D not certain. The CDR3 is 17 amino acids. Germline loops: CDR1 MGHDK, CDR2 SYGVNS. Trimming cost V 2 bases and J 6 bases, with 19 bases left between them. DNA of the CDR3: TGTGCCAGCAGTGAAGCCCCGGAACTTGAGGTTTATGAAAAACTGTTTTTT. Its translation: CASSEAPELEVYEKLFF.

V and J are TRBV7-6 and TRBJ2-3; 8 bases map to TRBD1. Trimming took 6 bases from V and 3 from J; bases not matched to a gene: 8. Germline V gives CDR1 SGHVS, CDR2 FNYEAQ. This CDR3 has 15 amino acids. In DNA form, the CDR3 reads TGTGCCAGCAGGAGTATGACAGGGGAAACAGATACGCAGTATTTT. It specifies CASRSMTGETDTQYF. Combining the CDR3 with reference TRBV7-6 and TRBJ2-3 gives the whole variable domain GAGVSQSPRYKVTKRGQDVALRCDPISGHVSLYWYRQALGQGPEFLTYFNYEAQQDKSGLPNDRFSAERPEGSISTLTIQRTEQRDSAMYRCASRSMTGETDTQYFGPGTRLTVL.

V is TRBV7-2 and J is TRBJ1-2, with 7 bases matching TRBD1. This CDR3 is built from 13 residues. The V segment lost 4 bases and the J segment 8 bases; nucleotides outside the gene matches: 7. CDR1 and CDR2 (germline): SGHTA, FQGNSA. CDR3 residues: CASSSRQGFGYTF. The CDR3 nucleotides are TGTGCCAGCAGCTCCAGACAGGGCTTCGGCTACACCTTC.

This clone was detected only once. The rearrangement links TRBV6-5 to TRBJ2-1; TRBD1 matches at 8 bases. Per the germline V gene, CDR1 is MNHEY and CDR2 is SVGAGI. V trimming: 2 bases; J trimming: 6 bases; junction bases outside the gene matches: 0. CDR3 length: 13 residues. The CDR3 nucleotides are TGTGCCAGCAGTTACCAGGGGGCCAATGAGCAGTTCTTC. Protein: CASSYQGANEQFF.

The chain joins TRBV7-3 to TRBJ2-3, with a tentative D call TRBD2 (5 bases). Germline CDR1 SGHTA, CDR2 FQGTGA. The V end lost 2 bases, the J end lost 0 bases, and 12 bases lay between the germline ends. CDR3 length: 16 amino acids. Here the CDR3 reads CASSLWAGLSTDTQYF. CDR3 nucleotide sequence: TGTGCCAGCAGCTTATGGGCCGGACTGAGCACAGATACGCAGTATTTT.

The chain has TRBV19 and TRBJ2-1; 13 bases are a match to TRBD2. The germline V gene has CDR1 LNHDA and CDR2 SQIVND (reference sequence). V shed 5 bases, J shed 4 bases, and the junction held 8 bases outside the gene matches. The CDR3 covers 17 residues. The CDR3 loop reads CASSRWTSGGSYNEQFF. CDR3 bases: TGTGCCAGTAGTCGCTGGACTAGCGGGGGATCTTACAATGAGCAGTTCTTC.

The chain recombines TRBV7-3 with TRBJ1-1; D is unresolved. The CDR3 consists of 14 residues. V was trimmed by 1 base and J by 1 base, leaving 7 bases between them. Germline V gives CDR1 SGHTA, CDR2 FQGTGA. The CDR3 region has the DNA TGTGCCAGCAGCTTAAACGGAGGGAACACTGAAGCTTTCTTT. It encodes CASSLNGGNTEAFF.

This clone was counted only a few times. The chain carries TRBV7-2 and TRBJ2-2; D is ambiguous. Germline V gene sequence: CDR1 SGHTA, CDR2 FQGNSA. Trimming stripped 0 bases from V and 0 bases from J, with 5 bases between. The CDR3 loop spans 15 amino acids. DNA for the CDR3: TGTGCCAGCAGCTTAGCGTACACGAACACCGGGGAGCTGTTTTTT. As protein: CASSLAYTNTGELFF.

V gene TRBV2 combines with J gene TRBJ1-6; D uncertain. Germline V gene sequence: CDR1 SNHLY, CDR2 FYNNEI. The CDR3 is 15 residues long. V was shortened by 4 bases and J by 0 bases, with 7 bases between the two germline ends. CDR3: CASSVASSYNSPLHF. CDR3 sequence (DNA): TGTGCCAGCAGTGTCGCTAGCTCCTATAATTCACCCCTCCACTTT.

J is TRBJ1-1 and V is TRBV27; 8 nucleotides line up with TRBD1. V lost 4 bases to trimming and J lost 5 bases; unmatched junction nucleotides: 9. The CDR3 extends over 15 amino acids. Germline-derived CDR1 and CDR2 are MNHEY and SMNVEV (reference sequence). The DNA of the CDR3 is TGTGCCAGCAGTTCAACCTCAGGGGGCTGGACTGAAGCTTTCTTT. Protein product: CASSSTSGGWTEAFF.

The rearrangement joins TRBV27 to TRBJ1-2; possibly TRBD1 for D (6 bases). V was cut by 2 bases and J by 8 bases, with 15 bases left in between. This CDR3 region has 14 residues. Germline loops: CDR1 MNHEY, CDR2 SMNVEV (reference sequence). CDR3 region: CASSLSGTGRGYTF. The CDR3 nucleotides read TGTGCCAGCAGTTTAAGTGGTACAGGGCGCGGCTACACCTTC.

This clone was detected only a few times. The V and J genes are TRBV19 and TRBJ1-6, with D maybe TRBD1 (6 bases). The CDR3 consists of 14 residues. CDR1 and CDR2 (germline): LNHDA, SQIVND (reference sequence). V was trimmed by 4 bases and J by 7 bases, leaving 11 bases between them. The CDR3 DNA reads as TGTGCCAGTAGTACGGACAGACAAAATTCACCCCTCCACTTT. This gives the protein CASSTDRQNSPLHF.

This rearrangement joins TRBV2 to TRBJ1-1, with D tentatively TRBD1 (5 bases). There are 16 residues in the CDR3. V gave up 2 bases and J gave up 4 bases, with 17 bases separating them. The germline gives CDR1 SNHLY, CDR2 FYNNEI. The CDR3 DNA is TGTGCCAGCAGTGAACAGGGAATAAGATGGGGCACTGAAGCTTTCTTT. Protein product: CASSEQGIRWGTEAFF.

The rearrangement links TRBV6-5 to TRBJ1-4; 10 bases map to TRBD1. CDR1 is MNHEY, CDR2 SVGAGI, per germline. CDR3 length: 15 amino acids. V lost 4 bases to trimming and J lost 10 bases; unmatched junction nucleotides: 9. DNA of the CDR3: TGTGCCAGCAGTTCCTCCGGACAGGGGGGAGGAAAACTGTTTTTT. Translated, it gives CASSSSGQGGGKLFF.

V usage is TRBV6-6 and J usage is TRBJ1-2, with 7 bases fitting TRBD1. Germline V gene data show CDR1 as MNHNY and CDR2 as SVGAGI (reference sequence). V gave up 9 bases and J gave up 7 bases; unmatched junction bases: 5. This CDR3 has 11 amino acids. The CDR3 here is CASGQVGGYTF. Written as DNA, the CDR3 is TGTGCCAGTGGACAGGTTGGTGGCTACACCTTC.